These 10 T cell receptor beta chains were sequenced from one sample in a study of PD-1 blockade in classical Hodgkin lymphoma. Time point here: newly diagnosed, previously untreated cHL patient sample. With magnetic negative selection, CD4+ T cells were purified from PBMCs that had been thawed. The method was immunoSEQ multiplex PCR; TCRdb's version includes in-frame clones alone and lacks a portion of them. Of approximately 27,000 clones listed, more than 80% were seen once; the top ten hold about 0.32%. The sample consisted of CD4+ T cells from blood. These receptors were obtained from a human donor with classical Hodgkin lymphoma.

V usage is TRBV21-1 and J usage is TRBJ1-4; the table assigns TRBD1, which was not confirmed against the DNA. TRBV21-1 corresponds to a pseudogene. The CDR3 runs 15 residues. Here the CDR3 DNA reads TGTGCCAGCAGCAATCAAGGAAGGGGGAATGAAAAACTGTTTTTT. This gives the protein CASSNQGRGNEKLFF.

This chain uses TRBV10-2 with TRBJ2-7, with D possibly TRBD1 on 5 matching bases. The CDR3 sequence is 16 residues long. Germline V gives CDR1 WSHSY, CDR2 SAAADI. The V end was cut by 3 bases, the J end by 6 bases, with 21 bases between. CDR3 DNA: TGCGCCAGCAGTGAAGCAGGGTTGGGGTTAAAGGGCGAGCAGTACTTC. It specifies CASSEAGLGLKGEQYF.

The chain links TRBV27 to TRBJ2-7; 13 bases align to TRBD2. From germline, CDR1 is MNHEY and CDR2 SMNVEV (reference sequence). The CDR3 loop spans 14 amino acids. Trimming cost V 7 bases and J 4 bases; bases outside gene matches: 4. In DNA, the CDR3 is TGTGCCAGCACCACTAGCGGGAGGGCTTACGAGCAGTACTTC. Translating it yields CASTTSGRAYEQYF.

The J gene is TRBJ2-2, the V gene TRBV19; 7 bases line up with TRBD2. Germline CDR1 and CDR2: LNHDA and SQIVND (reference sequence). The CDR3 length is 15 residues. J gave up 2 bases and V 8 bases, and 8 bases lay outside the gene matches. CDR3 in amino acids: CASRGVAGNTGELFF. The CDR3 DNA reads as TGTGCCAGTCGGGGGGTGGCGGGAAACACCGGGGAGCTGTTTTTT.

The rearrangement uses TRBV19 and TRBJ2-1; the match to TRBD2 covers 8 bases. This CDR3 is 15 amino acids long. CDR1 is LNHDA, CDR2 SQIVND, per germline (reference sequence). V gave up 2 bases and J gave up 9 bases; unmatched junction bases: 9. The CDR3 nucleotides read TGTGCCAGTAGTATAACCCCCCCGGGAGGGGGTGAGCAGTTCTTC. Translation: CASSITPPGGGEQFF.

This clone was recorded a few times. V usage is TRBV5-4 and J usage is TRBJ2-1; a possible D gene is TRBD2 (5 bases). The length of the CDR3 is 14 residues. V shed 3 bases and J shed 0 bases, with 7 bases lying between them. Looked up from germline, CDR1 is SGHNT and CDR2 is YYREEE (reference sequence). The CDR3 DNA sequence: TGTGCCAGCAGCTCCAGCGGCTCCTACAATGAGCAGTTCTTC. Its translation: CASSSSGSYNEQFF. Drawing the rest from reference TRBV5-4 and TRBJ2-1, the complete variable domain is ETGVTQSPTHLIKTRGQQVTLRCSSQSGHNTVSWYQQALGQGPQFIFQYYREEENGRGNFPPRFSGLQFPNYSSELNVNALELDDSALYLCASSSSGSYNEQFFGPGTRLTVL.

The chain combines TRBV6-5 with TRBJ2-3, with D possibly matching TRBD2 (7 bases). The germline V gene encodes CDR1 MNHEY and CDR2 SVGAGI. Trimming cost V 10 bases and J 3 bases, with 17 bases left between them. This CDR3 is built from 14 residues. The CDR3 sequence is CAISRGGGTDTQYF. The CDR3 DNA sequence: TGTGCCATCTCTAGGGGGGGCGGTACAGATACGCAGTATTTT.

CDR3 sequence: CASRRNRERNEQFF. CDR3 in DNA: TGTGCCAGCAGAAGAAACCGAGAGCGCAATGAGCAGTTCTTC. The chain has TRBV2 and TRBJ2-1; D is uncertain. The CDR3 runs 14 residues. V was clipped by 6 bases and J by 6 bases, with 15 bases between them. CDR1 and CDR2 (germline): SNHLY, FYNNEI. Together with reference TRBV2 and TRBJ2-1, the CDR3 gives the full variable domain: EPEVTQTPSHQVTQMGQEVILRCVPISNHLYFYWYRQILGQKVEFLVSFYNNEISEKSEIFDDQFSVERPDGSNFTLKIRSTKLEDSAMYFCASRRNRERNEQFFGPGTRLTVL.

V gene TRBV29-1 combines with J gene TRBJ2-7; 11 positions match TRBD2. This CDR3 region has 14 residues. V trimming: 6 bases; J trimming: 4 bases; junction bases outside the gene matches: 8. Germline V lookup: CDR1 SQVTM, CDR2 ANQGSEA. The CDR3 coding sequence is TGCAGCGTCCGTCCCACTAGCGGGAGTTACGAGCAGTACTTC. Its protein is CSVRPTSGSYEQYF.

The chain uses TRBV7-2 and TRBJ2-7; D might be TRBD1 or TRBD2, each matching 5 bases. The CDR3 is 14 residues long. From germline, CDR1 is SGHTA and CDR2 FQGNSA. With 6 bases removed from V and 7 bases from J, the gap between germline ends came to 19 bases. The CDR3 protein is CASRTGTVIGEQYF. The CDR3, as DNA: TGTGCCAGCAGGACCGGGACCGTTATCGGGGAGCAGTACTTC.